This TCR beta chain is drawn from a study of shared clonotypes between healthy human individuals. General study points: It was anticipated that sequencing depth would influence how many clonotypes donors shared.

This clone was counted ten times or more. No antigen is known for it. Deletions cut 0 bases from V and 8 bases from J, with 11 bases between. Germline V gene lookup returns CDR1 SGHAT and CDR2 FQNNGV. The CDR3 extends over 14 amino acids. The deep-level immunoSEQ assay was used. In replicate PCRs of unsorted PBMC, around 300 ng DNA, some 30,000 T cell genomes, was used. Assay: immunoSEQ multiplex PCR; the TCRdb copy retains only in-frame clones and omits some. The table lists some 470,000 clones, less than 80% of them singletons, with 10% to 15% in the top ten. Genomic DNA for unsorted samples was obtained from tens of millions of PBMCs.

The receptor comes from a woman in her 40s in good health. Some clones in this sample may be carry-over from other donors' samples. The V call is TRBV11-2, the J call TRBJ2-1; unclear D gene. The material sequenced was PBMCs. The CDR3 reads CASSLDSRSDEQFF. Here the CDR3 DNA reads TGTGCCAGCAGCTTAGATTCGCGGAGCGATGAGCAGTTCTTC.